These 4 T cell receptor beta chains were sequenced from one sample in a study of Tregs in tolerant kidney transplant recipients. Assay: immunoSEQ multiplex PCR; the TCRdb copy retains only in-frame clones and omits some. There are tens of thousands of clones in the sample; 90% to 95% occur only once, and more than 1.5% lies in the top ten. Mixed chimerism was transient after nonmyeloablative marrow transplants from related graft donors. This sample comprised CD4+ T cells from blood (PBMCs), obtained 24 months after the transplant. Receptor source: a human patient who received a combined kidney and bone marrow transplant. Some T cells may be the graft donor's.

This chain connects TRBV10-3 to TRBJ2-3; possible D gene TRBD2, 7 bases. Germline V gene data show CDR1 as ENHRY and CDR2 as SYGVKD. V was clipped by 10 bases and J by 0 bases, with 14 bases between them. CDR3 size: 14 residues. CDR3 protein: CATQGRGSTDTQYF. CDR3 coding DNA: TGTGCCACTCAGGGGCGGGGGAGCACAGATACGCAGTATTTT.

The rearrangement links TRBV7-7 to TRBJ2-5; 13 bases agree with TRBD2. V shed 5 bases and J 1 base; nucleotides not matched to a gene: 4. Germline CDR1 and CDR2: SSHAT and FNYEAQ (reference sequence). This CDR3 contains 16 residues. The CDR3, as DNA: TGTGCCAGCAGCCAGACTAGCGGGAGGCCCCAAGAGACCCAGTACTTC. Residues: CASSQTSGRPQETQYF.

The gene calls are TRBV6-5 and TRBJ1-5; a weak D match, TRBD1 (5 bases). Germline V CDR1 and CDR2: MNHEY, SVGAGI. Trimming shortened V by 6 bases and J by 7 bases, and 13 bases separated the two germline ends. The CDR3 spans 13 residues. The CDR3 bases are TGTGCCAGCAGGAGTTCGGGGGACCAGCCCCAGCATTTT. Translating it yields CASRSSGDQPQHF.

The CDR3 reads CASSLSTGVSAYEQYF. In DNA form, the CDR3 reads TGTGCCAGCAGCTTAAGTACGGGAGTCTCAGCCTACGAGCAGTACTTC. The rearrangement links TRBV7-2 to TRBJ2-7, with D maybe TRBD2 (6 bases). The germline CDR1 and CDR2 sequences are SGHTA and FQGNSA. The CDR3 is 16 amino acids. The V end was cut by 2 bases, the J end by 2 bases, with 16 bases between.